The T cell receptor beta chain described here comes from a study of shared clonotypes between healthy human individuals. Naive CD8 cells were CD45RO-negative, positively selected for CCR7, excluding terminally differentiated effector memory CD45RA+ cells. A word on this clone: Its antigen remains unidentified.

Profiling relied on immunoSEQ multiplex PCR, and the TCRdb table lists in-frame clones only, not all of them. The data hold about 2.1 million clones, with about 94% observed a single time. The CDR3 runs to 17 residues. Points from the study as a whole: Shared across four donors were around 4.7% of the naive CD4 clonotypes.

This sequence joins TRBV21-1 and TRBJ2-1; the table's TRBD2 call for D was not verified on the DNA. TRBV21-1 is a listed pseudogene. The sequencing input was naive CD8+ T cells from PBMCs. This TCR derives from a man aged 18 to 29 in good health. Some clones in this sample may be carry-over from other donors' samples. CDR3 sequence reads: CASSTPRGQLGFNEQFF. CDR3 nucleotide sequence: TGTGCCAGCAGCACGCCCCGAGGTCAGCTGGGTTTCAATGAGCAGTTCTTC.